This TCR beta chain was profiled in a study of radiation and T cells in renal cell carcinoma. About this clone itself: Its antigen is unidentified.

Some clones are missing from TCRdb's copy, which holds only in-frame ones; the method was immunoSEQ multiplex PCR. The table shows some 8,000 clones, with about 60% occurring only once. Regarding the study as a whole: In nephrectomy-only tumors, top 100 clonotypes averaged approximately 43%, versus 54% irradiated.

The germline gives CDR1 SGHVS, CDR2 FNYEAQ. There are 15 residues in the CDR3. The V gene end was trimmed by 5 bases and the J gene end by 4 bases; junction bases not matched to a gene: 9. Treatment of the sample: treatment-naive control, cytoreductive nephrectomy. Control samples are tumors resected by cytoreductive nephrectomy without prior radiation. Sequenced control tumors were from 11 males and several females, median age roughly 50. The sample was tumor tissue, taken from a patient whose treatment was nephrectomy without radiotherapy. The chain recombines TRBV7-6 with TRBJ2-7; 9 bases fit TRBD1. The receptor comes from a man in his fifties or sixties with renal cell carcinoma. The CDR3 nucleotides read TGTGCCAGCAGCCTTCGGGGACAGGGAACATACGAGCAGTACTTC. Amino acids: CASSLRGQGTYEQYF.